A selection of T cell receptor beta chains follows, all from one sample in a study of T cell responses to AZD1222 COVID-19 vaccine. Assay: immunoSEQ multiplex PCR; the TCRdb copy retains only in-frame clones and omits some. Of some 97,000 clones listed, around 87% are singletons. The sequences come from peripheral blood, collected on day 0 of MenACWY control vaccination. The source of these receptors is an adult in good health. CDR3s include the opening cysteine and the closing phenylalanine or tryptophan. Each record gives: V gene, clone size, D gene, J gene, CDR3 DNA, CDR3 protein. D genes are given only for firm matches. Rows give clone size only sometimes, using once, few, many, or a class for an expanded clone.

v_call: TRBV2
clone_size: -
d_call: -
j_call: TRBJ1-2
cdr3_nt: TGTGCCAGCAGTCCCCAGGGCTATGGCTACACCTTC
cdr3_aa: CASSPQGYGYTF

v_call: TRBV4-1
clone_size: -
d_call: TRBD2
j_call: TRBJ2-5
cdr3_nt: TGCGCCAGCAGCCAAGAGATGGGACTAGCGGGAGTAAGGCAAGAGACCCAGTACTTC
cdr3_aa: CASSQEMGLAGVRQETQYF

v_call: TRBV7-9
clone_size: -
d_call: -
j_call: TRBJ2-1
cdr3_nt: TGTGCCAGCAGCCCCAATAGCGGCCCAGGAAATGAGCAGTTCTTC
cdr3_aa: CASSPNSGPGNEQFF

v_call: TRBV7-9
clone_size: -
d_call: TRBD2
j_call: TRBJ2-5
cdr3_nt: TGTGCCAGCAGCCCCTCCTACGGGACTAGCGGTGAAGAGACCCAGTACTTC
cdr3_aa: CASSPSYGTSGEETQYF

v_call: TRBV5-6
clone_size: -
d_call: TRBD2
j_call: TRBJ2-3
cdr3_nt: TGTGCCAGCAGCTGGGGCTTCAGACTAGCCGCAGATACGCAGTATTTT
cdr3_aa: CASSWGFRLAADTQYF

v_call: TRBV5-5
clone_size: once
d_call: -
j_call: TRBJ1-1
cdr3_nt: TGTGCCAGCAGCTTGGGGGCTACCGCGGTTACTGAAGCTTTCTTT
cdr3_aa: CASSLGATAVTEAFF

v_call: TRBV10-3
clone_size: -
d_call: -
j_call: TRBJ2-1
cdr3_nt: TGTGCCATCAGGTCGTCGGAGGGGAACTCCTACAATGAGCAGTTCTTC
cdr3_aa: CAIRSSEGNSYNEQFF

v_call: TRBV18
clone_size: -
d_call: -
j_call: TRBJ2-1
cdr3_nt: TGTGCCAGCTCACCACAGGGGAAGAATGAGCAGTTCTTC
cdr3_aa: CASSPQGKNEQFF

v_call: TRBV30
clone_size: few
d_call: -
j_call: TRBJ1-1
cdr3_nt: TGTGCCTGGAACGAGAACACTGAAGCTTTCTTT
cdr3_aa: CAWNENTEAFF

v_call: TRBV4-1
clone_size: -
d_call: TRBD2
j_call: TRBJ2-7
cdr3_nt: TGCGCCAGCAGCCCTACCGTAGCGGGAGTGAAATACGAGCAGTACTTC
cdr3_aa: CASSPTVAGVKYEQYF

v_call: TRBV7-9
clone_size: -
d_call: -
j_call: TRBJ2-3
cdr3_nt: TGTGCCAGCAGCCCTCGCACAGATACGCAGTATTTT
cdr3_aa: CASSPRTDTQYF

v_call: TRBV5-5
clone_size: -
d_call: TRBD1
j_call: TRBJ2-3
cdr3_nt: TGTGCCAGCAGCCCGGGACAGGGGTCAGATACGCAGTATTTT
cdr3_aa: CASSPGQGSDTQYF

v_call: TRBV11-2
clone_size: -
d_call: TRBD1
j_call: TRBJ1-1
cdr3_nt: TGTGCCAGCAGCTCAACCAGGGGGCGAACTGAAGCTTTCTTT
cdr3_aa: CASSSTRGRTEAFF

v_call: TRBV15
clone_size: -
d_call: -
j_call: TRBJ2-4
cdr3_nt: TGTGCCACCAGCAGAGGTCGGAGCCCGGGGAACATTCAGTACTTC
cdr3_aa: CATSRGRSPGNIQYF

v_call: TRBV5-1
clone_size: -
d_call: TRBD2
j_call: TRBJ2-5
cdr3_nt: TGCGCCAGCAGCCCCCCCGGGACTAGCGGGAGGAGGGAGACCCAGTACTTC
cdr3_aa: CASSPPGTSGRRETQYF

v_call: TRBV7-2
clone_size: few
d_call: -
j_call: TRBJ1-5
cdr3_nt: TGTGCCAGCAGCGTTCAGGGCGTTCAGCCCCAGCATTTT
cdr3_aa: CASSVQGVQPQHF

v_call: TRBV5-6
clone_size: -
d_call: -
j_call: TRBJ1-1
cdr3_nt: TGTGCCAGCAGCTTGGGGTCGTGGGGCATAGAGACTGAAGCTTTCTTT
cdr3_aa: CASSLGSWGIETEAFF

v_call: TRBV19
clone_size: once
d_call: TRBD1
j_call: TRBJ2-7
cdr3_nt: TGTGCCAGTAGTATAGGGTCGGACAGGCTGGGCGAGCAGTACTTC
cdr3_aa: CASSIGSDRLGEQYF

v_call: TRBV6-2/TRBV6-3
clone_size: few
d_call: -
j_call: TRBJ2-2
cdr3_nt: TGTGCCAGCAGCCACGACGGTGGCTCCGGGGAGCTGTTTTTT
cdr3_aa: CASSHDGGSGELFF

v_call: TRBV29-1
clone_size: -
d_call: -
j_call: TRBJ1-1
cdr3_nt: TGCAGCGTTGAAGAGACGGAGAACACTGAAGCTTTCTTT
cdr3_aa: CSVEETENTEAFF

v_call: TRBV3-1/TRBV3-2
clone_size: -
d_call: -
j_call: TRBJ1-2
cdr3_nt: TGTGCCAGCAGCCAAGGGGGTTTCGATGGCTACACCTTC
cdr3_aa: CASSQGGFDGYTF

v_call: TRBV11-2
clone_size: -
d_call: -
j_call: TRBJ1-3
cdr3_nt: TGTGCCAGCAGCTTAGATGGCAGGGGCGGAAACACCATATATTTT
cdr3_aa: CASSLDGRGGNTIYF

v_call: TRBV28
clone_size: -
d_call: -
j_call: TRBJ1-2
cdr3_nt: TGTGCCAGCTATGGGGCGCCCCCTAACTATGGCTACACCTTC
cdr3_aa: CASYGAPPNYGYTF

v_call: TRBV7-2
clone_size: -
d_call: TRBD1
j_call: TRBJ2-7
cdr3_nt: TGTGCCAGCAGCTTAAGGACAGGGTCTAGGGGCCAGGAAGACTACGAGCAGTACTTC
cdr3_aa: CASSLRTGSRGQEDYEQYF

v_call: TRBV30
clone_size: -
d_call: -
j_call: TRBJ2-5
cdr3_nt: TGTGCCTGGGAACAGGGCGGAGGAGAGACCCAGTACTTC
cdr3_aa: CAWEQGGGETQYF

v_call: TRBV14
clone_size: -
d_call: -
j_call: TRBJ2-7
cdr3_nt: TGTGCCAGCAGCCAAGACGGGGGTCAGCCCTACGAGCAGTACTTC
cdr3_aa: CASSQDGGQPYEQYF

v_call: TRBV6-1
clone_size: -
d_call: TRBD1
j_call: TRBJ2-7
cdr3_nt: TGTGCCAGCAGTGAACCGGGACAGGGGGGCTCCTACGAGCAGTACTTC
cdr3_aa: CASSEPGQGGSYEQYF

v_call: TRBV19
clone_size: -
d_call: -
j_call: TRBJ2-7
cdr3_nt: TGTGCCAGTTCCGACAGCCTAGCGAGCTATTACTACGAGCAGTACTTC
cdr3_aa: CASSDSLASYYYEQYF

v_call: TRBV14
clone_size: -
d_call: TRBD1
j_call: TRBJ1-3
cdr3_nt: TGTGCCAGCAGCCAACATGGACAGGGAATTGGAAACACCATATATTTT
cdr3_aa: CASSQHGQGIGNTIYF

v_call: TRBV11-3
clone_size: -
d_call: TRBD1
j_call: TRBJ2-1
cdr3_nt: TGTGCCAGCAGCTTAGGGGTGACAGGGGGGTCGAATGAGCAGTTCTTC
cdr3_aa: CASSLGVTGGSNEQFF

v_call: TRBV2
clone_size: -
d_call: -
j_call: TRBJ1-4
cdr3_nt: TGTGCCAGCATGTCGCAGTATGAAAAACTGTTTTTT
cdr3_aa: CASMSQYEKLFF

v_call: TRBV5-1
clone_size: -
d_call: -
j_call: TRBJ2-3
cdr3_nt: TGCGCCAGCAGCTTGAGTTGGGAGATGGATACGCAGTATTTT
cdr3_aa: CASSLSWEMDTQYF

v_call: TRBV28
clone_size: -
d_call: -
j_call: TRBJ1-1
cdr3_nt: TGTGCCAGCAGCCTAGATCAGAACACTGAAGCTTTCTTT
cdr3_aa: CASSLDQNTEAFF

v_call: TRBV9
clone_size: -
d_call: -
j_call: TRBJ1-2
cdr3_nt: TGTGCCAGCAGCCGGGACGGCAGCTACACCTTC
cdr3_aa: CASSRDGSYTF

v_call: TRBV28
clone_size: -
d_call: -
j_call: TRBJ1-1
cdr3_nt: TGTGCCAGCAGTTCCCGGACAGCTGAAGCTTTCTTT
cdr3_aa: CASSSRTAEAFF

v_call: TRBV9
clone_size: -
d_call: TRBD2
j_call: TRBJ2-1
cdr3_nt: TGTGCCAGCAGCGTACTCCTAGCGGGGGGTGAGCAGTTCTTC
cdr3_aa: CASSVLLAGGEQFF

v_call: TRBV6-2/TRBV6-3
clone_size: -
d_call: TRBD2
j_call: TRBJ2-1
cdr3_nt: TGTGCCAGCAGTTACTTGGGAGGGCGCGTAGCGGTACGGCGGTACAATGAGCAGTTCTTC
cdr3_aa: CASSYLGGRVAVRRYNEQFF

v_call: TRBV5-1
clone_size: -
d_call: -
j_call: TRBJ1-1
cdr3_nt: TGCGCCAGCAGCTTGGACACAGGCAGTGAAGCTTTCTTT
cdr3_aa: CASSLDTGSEAFF

v_call: TRBV5-1
clone_size: -
d_call: -
j_call: TRBJ1-1
cdr3_nt: TGCGCCAGCAGCTTGTTGGCCTCCGGGGCGGGGGCTGAAGCTTTCTTT
cdr3_aa: CASSLLASGAGAEAFF

v_call: TRBV24-1
clone_size: -
d_call: -
j_call: TRBJ1-1
cdr3_nt: TGTGCCACCAGGGGAAGGTTGAACACTGAAGCTTTCTTT
cdr3_aa: CATRGRLNTEAFF